This section outlines one TCR beta chain sequence together with its context. Its target is not known. The data are from a study of T cell repertoires in cytomegalovirus infection. Study details: Well-studied HLA-B-restricted epitopes and recently identified HLA-C-restricted epitopes of CMV were both used in the study. CMV infection and matching HLA type were both indicated by public TCR beta signatures.

Germline V CDR1 and CDR2: SEHNR, FQNEAQ (reference sequence). The CDR3 totals 13 residues. V lost 1 base to trimming and J lost 9 bases, with 10 bases between them. The study's findings and limits: Carriers of CMV plus the relevant HLA were identified by cumulative public TCR beta family frequency. Dominating the ex vivo response were TCR beta clonotypes that were CMV-specific and HLA-C-restricted.

TCRdb re-called the reads with MiXCR, one entry per CDR3 protein. The data hold about 830,000 distinct CDR3 sequences, with 30% to 35% observed a single time. Material: cultured CD8+ T cells from PBMCs, obtained from culture after CMV antigen stimulation. The rearrangement joins TRBV7-9 to TRBJ2-1; D not certain. The source of this sequence is a human donor in good health (CMV status not recorded). Some clones in this sample may be carry-over from other donors' samples. DNA of the CDR3: TGTGCCAGCAGCTTAGGGGTCGGTGGTGAGCAGTTCTTC. Its protein product is CASSLGVGGEQFF.